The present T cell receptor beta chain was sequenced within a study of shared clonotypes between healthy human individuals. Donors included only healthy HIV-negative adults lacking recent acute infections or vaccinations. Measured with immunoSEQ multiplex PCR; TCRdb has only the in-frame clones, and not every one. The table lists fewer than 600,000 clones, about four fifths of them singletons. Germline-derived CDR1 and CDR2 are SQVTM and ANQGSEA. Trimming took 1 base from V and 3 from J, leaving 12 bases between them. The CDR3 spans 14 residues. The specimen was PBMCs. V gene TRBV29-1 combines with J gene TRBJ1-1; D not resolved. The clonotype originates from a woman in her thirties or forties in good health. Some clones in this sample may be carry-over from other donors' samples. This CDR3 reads CSVEGRGIYTEAFF. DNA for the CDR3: TGCAGCGTTGAAGGGCGGGGAATCTACACTGAAGCTTTCTTT.